This TCR beta chain was profiled in a study of cytomegalovirus exposure and HLA in healthy donors. The germline V and J ends were trimmed by 6 bases and 4 bases, with 12 bases remaining between them. In germline, CDR1 is LNHDA, CDR2 SQIVND (reference sequence). The CDR3 has 13 residues. The PCR was carried out with 60 Vbeta primers and 13 Jbeta primers. Clones were sequenced by immunoSEQ multiplex PCR, and TCRdb holds only the in-frame ones, with some missing. The sample has about 93,000 clones, 78% seen once; the top ten hold 3% to 3.5%. The V and J genes are TRBV19 and TRBJ1-2, with D perhaps matching TRBD1 (6 bases). The sample consisted of PBMCs. This TCR was sampled from a woman aged 40 to 50 in good health and CMV-seronegative. The CDR3 here is CASRGQLSYGYTF. Written as DNA, the CDR3 is TGTGCCAGTAGAGGACAGTTGAGCTATGGCTACACCTTC.